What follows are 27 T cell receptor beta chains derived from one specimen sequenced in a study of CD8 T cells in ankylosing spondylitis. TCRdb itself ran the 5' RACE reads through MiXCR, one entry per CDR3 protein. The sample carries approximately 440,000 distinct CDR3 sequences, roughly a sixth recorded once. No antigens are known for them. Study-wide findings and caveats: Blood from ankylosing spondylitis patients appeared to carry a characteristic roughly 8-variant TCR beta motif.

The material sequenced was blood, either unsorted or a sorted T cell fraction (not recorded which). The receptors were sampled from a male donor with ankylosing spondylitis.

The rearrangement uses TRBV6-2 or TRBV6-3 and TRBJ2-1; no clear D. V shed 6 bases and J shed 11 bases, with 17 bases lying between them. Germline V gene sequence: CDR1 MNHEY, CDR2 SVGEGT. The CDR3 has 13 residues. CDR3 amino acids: CASRRTTAVKQFF. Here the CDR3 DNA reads TGTGCCAGCAGAAGGACCACCGCAGTTAAGCAGTTCTTC.

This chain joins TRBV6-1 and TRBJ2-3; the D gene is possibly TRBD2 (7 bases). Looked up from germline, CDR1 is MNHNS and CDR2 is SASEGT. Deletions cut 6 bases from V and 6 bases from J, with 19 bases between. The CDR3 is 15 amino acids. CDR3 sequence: CASSQGGGAVDTQYF. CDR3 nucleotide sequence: TGTGCCAGCAGCCAGGGAGGGGGGGCCGTGGATACGCAGTATTTT.

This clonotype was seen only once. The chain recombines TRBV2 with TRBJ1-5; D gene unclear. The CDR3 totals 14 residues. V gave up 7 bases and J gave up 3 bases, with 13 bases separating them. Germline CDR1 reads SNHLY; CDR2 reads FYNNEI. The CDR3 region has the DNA TGTGCCAGCAAGGGCGGGCAGTTCAATCAGCCCCAGCATTTT. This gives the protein CASKGGQFNQPQHF.

CDR3 sequence: CASTVRRGTEAFF. CDR3 sequence (DNA): TGTGCCAGCACTGTAAGGAGGGGGACTGAAGCTTTCTTT. The chain carries TRBV7-2 and TRBJ1-1, with D perhaps TRBD1 (6 bases). The CDR3 length is 13 residues. The V gene lost 7 bases and the J gene lost 5 bases, with 14 bases spanning the gap. Germline V gene sequence: CDR1 SGHTA, CDR2 FQGNSA.

In nucleotides, the CDR3 is TGCGCCAGCCCCCAAGGGCGGGGTGACTACAATGAGCAGTTCTTC. Translation: CASPQGRGDYNEQFF. This chain links TRBV23-1 with TRBJ2-1; the D gene is possibly TRBD2 (6 bases). TRBV23-1 is flagged as an ORF with uncertain function. V lost 8 bases and J 3 bases, leaving 17 bases between the germline ends. This CDR3 has 15 residues.

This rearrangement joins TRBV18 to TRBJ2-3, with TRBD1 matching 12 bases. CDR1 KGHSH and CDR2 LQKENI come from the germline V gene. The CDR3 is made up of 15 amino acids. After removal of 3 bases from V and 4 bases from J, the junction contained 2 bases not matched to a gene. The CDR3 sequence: CASSPGTGGADTQYF. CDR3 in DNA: TGTGCCAGCTCACCGGGGACAGGGGGCGCAGATACGCAGTATTTT.

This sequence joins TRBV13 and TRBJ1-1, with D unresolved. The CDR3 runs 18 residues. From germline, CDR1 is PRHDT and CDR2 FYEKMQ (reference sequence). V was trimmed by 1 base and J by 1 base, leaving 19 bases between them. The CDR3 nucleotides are TGTGCCAGCAGCTTAGCGGTTATGGTGGGGTCCTCGAACACTGAAGCTTTCTTT. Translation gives CASSLAVMVGSSNTEAFF.

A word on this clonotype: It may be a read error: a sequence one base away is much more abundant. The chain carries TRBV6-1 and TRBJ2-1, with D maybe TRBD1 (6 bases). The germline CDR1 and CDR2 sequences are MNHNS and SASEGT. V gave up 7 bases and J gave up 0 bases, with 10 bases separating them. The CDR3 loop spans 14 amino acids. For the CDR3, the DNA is TGTGCCAGCACCACGGACAGCTCCTACAATGAGCAGTTCTTC. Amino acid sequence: CASTTDSSYNEQFF.

CDR3 DNA: TGTGCCAGCAGCTTAGATCGGACAGTCAAAGCTTTCTTT. Amino acid sequence: CASSLDRTVKAFF. The chain joins TRBV11-2 to TRBJ1-1; D possibly corresponds to TRBD1 (6 bases). V lost 0 bases and J lost 9, with 11 bases in between. This CDR3 has 13 amino acids. The germline V gene encodes CDR1 SGHAT and CDR2 FQNNGV. Full variable domain (remainder filled in from reference TRBV11-2 and TRBJ1-1): EAGVAQSPRYKIIEKRQSVAFWCNPISGHATLYWYQQILGQGPKLLIQFQNNGVVDDSQLPKDRFSAERLKGVDSTLKIQPAKLEDSAVYLCASSLDRTVKAFFGQGTRLTVV.

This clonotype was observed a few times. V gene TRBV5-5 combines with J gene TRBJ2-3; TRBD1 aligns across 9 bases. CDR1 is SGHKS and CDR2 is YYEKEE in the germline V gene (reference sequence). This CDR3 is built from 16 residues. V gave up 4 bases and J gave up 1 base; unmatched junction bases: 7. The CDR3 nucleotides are TGTGCCAGCAGCCCGGGACAGGGAGGACGCACAGATACGCAGTATTTT. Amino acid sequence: CASSPGQGGRTDTQYF.

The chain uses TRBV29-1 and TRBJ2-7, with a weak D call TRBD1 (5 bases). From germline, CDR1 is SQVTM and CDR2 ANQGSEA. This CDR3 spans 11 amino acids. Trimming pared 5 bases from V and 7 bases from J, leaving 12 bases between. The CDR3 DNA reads TGCAGCGTTCTTGGGTCAGGGGAGCAGTACTTC. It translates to CSVLGSGEQYF.

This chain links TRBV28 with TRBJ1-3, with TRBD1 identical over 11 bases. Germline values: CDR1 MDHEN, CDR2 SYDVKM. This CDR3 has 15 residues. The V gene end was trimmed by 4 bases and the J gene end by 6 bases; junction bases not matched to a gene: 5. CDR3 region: CASSSPGQGENTIYF. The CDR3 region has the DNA TGTGCCAGCAGTTCCCCGGGACAGGGGGAAAACACCATATATTTT.

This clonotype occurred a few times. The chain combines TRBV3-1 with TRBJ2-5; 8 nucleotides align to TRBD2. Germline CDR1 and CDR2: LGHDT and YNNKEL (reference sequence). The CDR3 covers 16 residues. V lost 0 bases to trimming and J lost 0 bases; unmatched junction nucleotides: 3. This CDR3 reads CASSQDAGGYQETQYF. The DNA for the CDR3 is TGTGCCAGCAGCCAAGATGCGGGGGGCTACCAAGAGACCCAGTACTTC.

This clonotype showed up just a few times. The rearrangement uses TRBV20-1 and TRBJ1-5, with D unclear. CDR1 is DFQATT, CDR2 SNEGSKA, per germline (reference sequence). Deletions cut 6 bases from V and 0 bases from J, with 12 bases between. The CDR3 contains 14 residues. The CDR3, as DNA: TGCAGTGCCCGTCCGGCGGATAGCAATCAGCCCCAGCATTTT. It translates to CSARPADSNQPQHF.

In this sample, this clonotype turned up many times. CDR3: CASSYRDRSYNEQFF. The CDR3 nucleotides are TGTGCCAGTAGCTACCGGGACAGGTCGTACAATGAGCAGTTCTTC. The chain uses TRBV19 and TRBJ2-1; 8 nucleotides match TRBD1. Per the germline V gene, CDR1 is LNHDA and CDR2 is SQIVND (reference sequence). V trimming: 6 bases; J trimming: 4 bases; junction bases outside the gene matches: 8. The CDR3 length is 15 residues.

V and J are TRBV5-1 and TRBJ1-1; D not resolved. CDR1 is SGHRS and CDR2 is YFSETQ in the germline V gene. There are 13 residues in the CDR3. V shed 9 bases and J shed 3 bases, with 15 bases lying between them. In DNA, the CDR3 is TGCGCCAAAACCCAGGTGAGGGACACTGAAGCTTTCTTT. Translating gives CAKTQVRDTEAFF. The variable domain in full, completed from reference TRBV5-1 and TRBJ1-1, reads KAGVTQTPRYLIKTRGQQVTLSCSPISGHRSVSWYQQTPGQGLQFLFEYFSETQRNKGNFPGRFSGRQFSNSRSEMNVSTLELGDSALYLCAKTQVRDTEAFFGQGTRLTVV.

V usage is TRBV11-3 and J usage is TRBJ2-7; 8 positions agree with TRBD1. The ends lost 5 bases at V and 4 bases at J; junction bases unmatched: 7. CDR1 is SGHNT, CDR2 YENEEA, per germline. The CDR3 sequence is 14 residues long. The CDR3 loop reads CASSGQGGAYEQYF. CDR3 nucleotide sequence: TGTGCCAGCAGCGGACAGGGAGGTGCGTACGAGCAGTACTTC.

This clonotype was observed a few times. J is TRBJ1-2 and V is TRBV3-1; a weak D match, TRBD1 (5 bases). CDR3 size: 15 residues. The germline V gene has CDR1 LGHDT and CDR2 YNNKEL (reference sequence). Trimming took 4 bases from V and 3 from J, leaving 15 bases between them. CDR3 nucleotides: TGTGCCAGCAGCCTCTACGGGCGGGGGGACTATGGCTACACCTTC. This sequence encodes CASSLYGRGDYGYTF.

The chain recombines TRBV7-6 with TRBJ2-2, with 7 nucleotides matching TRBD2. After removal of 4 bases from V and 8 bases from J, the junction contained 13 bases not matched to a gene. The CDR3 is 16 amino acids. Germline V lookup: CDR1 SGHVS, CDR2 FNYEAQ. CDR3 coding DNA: TGTGCCAGCAGCTCCCAACCCGGGAGGTCCCGGGGGGAGCTGTTTTTT. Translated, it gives CASSSQPGRSRGELFF.

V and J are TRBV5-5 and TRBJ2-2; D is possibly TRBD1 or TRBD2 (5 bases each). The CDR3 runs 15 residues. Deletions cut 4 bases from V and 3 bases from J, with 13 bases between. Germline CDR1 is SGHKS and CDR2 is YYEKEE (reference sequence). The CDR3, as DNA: TGTGCCAGCAGCCCCGGGACCATTTACACCGGGGAGCTGTTTTTT. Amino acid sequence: CASSPGTIYTGELFF.

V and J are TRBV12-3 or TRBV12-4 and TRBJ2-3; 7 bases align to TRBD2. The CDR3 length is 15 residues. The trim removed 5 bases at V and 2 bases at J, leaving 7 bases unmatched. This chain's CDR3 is CASSPGLLITDTQYF. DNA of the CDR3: TGTGCCAGCAGTCCGGGACTACTAATCACAGATACGCAGTATTTT.

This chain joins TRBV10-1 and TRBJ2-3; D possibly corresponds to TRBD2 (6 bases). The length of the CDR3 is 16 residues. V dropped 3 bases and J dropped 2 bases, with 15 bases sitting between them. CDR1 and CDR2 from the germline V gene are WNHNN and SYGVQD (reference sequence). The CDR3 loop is CASSDSAGRTTDTQYF. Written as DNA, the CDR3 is TGCGCCAGCAGTGACTCGGCGGGGCGTACCACAGATACGCAGTATTTT.

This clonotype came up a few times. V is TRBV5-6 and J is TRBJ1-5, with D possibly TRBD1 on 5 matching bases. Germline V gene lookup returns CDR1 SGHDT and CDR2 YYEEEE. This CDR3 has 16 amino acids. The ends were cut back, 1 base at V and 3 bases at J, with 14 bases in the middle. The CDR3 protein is CASSLSKGPANQPQHF. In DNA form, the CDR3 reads TGTGCCAGCAGCTTGAGCAAGGGACCCGCCAATCAGCCCCAGCATTTT.

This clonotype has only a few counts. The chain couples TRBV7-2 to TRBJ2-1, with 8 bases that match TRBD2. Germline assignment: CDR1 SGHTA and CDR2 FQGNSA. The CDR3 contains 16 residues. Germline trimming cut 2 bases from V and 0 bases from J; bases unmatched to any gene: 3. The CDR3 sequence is CASSLNSGTSYNEQFF. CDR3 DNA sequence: TGTGCCAGCAGCTTAAATAGCGGGACCTCCTACAATGAGCAGTTCTTC.

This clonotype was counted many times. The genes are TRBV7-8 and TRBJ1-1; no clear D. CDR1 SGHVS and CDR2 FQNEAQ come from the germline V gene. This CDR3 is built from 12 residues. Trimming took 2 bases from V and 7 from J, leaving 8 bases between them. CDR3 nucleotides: TGTGCCAGCAGCTTATACCAGTTTGAAGCTTTCTTT. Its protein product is CASSLYQFEAFF. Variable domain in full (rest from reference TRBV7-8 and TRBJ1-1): GAGVSQSPRYKVAKRGQDVALRCDPISGHVSLFWYQQALGQGPEFLTYFQNEAQLDKSGLPSDRFFAERPEGSVSTLKIQRTQQEDSAVYLCASSLYQFEAFFGQGTRLTVV.

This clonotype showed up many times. The CDR3 spells CASSLSLNTEAFF. The DNA for the CDR3 is TGTGCCAGCAGTTTGTCCCTGAACACTGAAGCTTTCTTT. The chain joins TRBV12-3 or TRBV12-4 to TRBJ1-1; D is ambiguous. Trimming shortened V by 3 bases and J by 0 bases, and 5 bases separated the two germline ends. The CDR3 spans 13 residues.

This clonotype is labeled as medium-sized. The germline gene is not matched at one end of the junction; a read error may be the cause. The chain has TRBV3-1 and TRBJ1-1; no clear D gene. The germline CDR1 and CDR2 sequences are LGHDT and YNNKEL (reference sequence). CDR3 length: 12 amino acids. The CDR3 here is CASSQGNSEAFF. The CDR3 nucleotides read TGTGCCAGCAGCCAGGGGAACTCTGAAGCTTTCTTT.